A selection of T cell receptor beta chains follows, all from one sample in a study of cytomegalovirus exposure and HLA in healthy donors. Assay: immunoSEQ multiplex PCR; the TCRdb copy retains only in-frame clones and omits some. This table holds around 170,000 clones, over 75% found once. Material for sequencing was PBMCs. The receptors come from a man aged 35-49 years in good health and CMV-seropositive. The conserved cysteine and the conserved F or W are not part of the CDR3 here. Clone size, where shown, is once, few, many, or a class for clones that have expanded.

V	size	CDR3
TRBV15	NA	ATSRAQGTHTEAF
TRBV7-3	NA	ASSLIASGGKDTQY
TRBV25-1	few	ASSESDRGREGYT
TRBV19	NA	ASSEQQGLGYT
TRBV7-8	NA	ASSLVAPGRGANVLT
TRBV6-5	NA	ASSGGQGTVQY
TRBV6-1	NA	ASSDGTGLGGNTIY
TRBV7-2	NA	ASSSPFSSYNSPLH
TRBV6-5	many	ASSRTGTDEQY
TRBV6-4	NA	ASSLGTGNEAF
TRBV9	NA	ASSVVEDSLQY
TRBV10-1	NA	ASSERTSGGAKSATQY
TRBV5-1	NA	ASSLSGGKQETQY
TRBV18	NA	ASSPRPSGGPASYEQY
TRBV28	NA	ASSSPAPTGNYGYT
TRBV19	few	ASSFNRDLTYEQY
TRBV10-3	NA	AINDGDSNQPQH
TRBV5-4	NA	ASTPGGASNTEAF
TRBV9	few	ASSVDRRGRDGYT
TRBV30	NA	AWSVSRKRFMNTEAF
TRBV4-3	NA	ASSQGPAGDSYEQY
TRBV29-1	NA	SVEEGPRGTEAF
TRBV27	few	ASSERFRVDTDTQY
TRBV7-2	NA	ASSLSRAPNQPQH
TRBV7-2	NA	ASSFQVAADTQY
TRBV27	NA	ASSFSVGEQF
TRBV13	NA	ASSERPGGYNEQF
TRBV6-5	NA	ASSYGLGIGNTIY
TRBV19	NA	ASILQGGPTNGYT
TRBV19	NA	ASSTDRGLITEAF
TRBV4-1	NA	ASEPRQGISGYT
TRBV4-2	NA	ASSQESPGDNYGYT
TRBV6-5	NA	ASSSAGGAGQPQH
TRBV28	NA	ASSSGGYEQY
TRBV10-2	NA	ASTPGSLSGNTIY
TRBV20-1	NA	SGPGLGAQY
TRBV7-3	few	ASSPQLGSPDTQY
TRBV4-1	once	ASSPQGAIYEQY
TRBV19	NA	ASRPNGDRNTQY
TRBV7-2	NA	ASSVRQGYEQY
TRBV6-5	once	ASSFGTSTDTQY
TRBV5-4	few	ASSGIQPQH
TRBV27	NA	ASSLRGTGDEQY
TRBV6-5	once	ASRPTGSYEQY
TRBV27	NA	ASIRRQGASGYT
TRBV9	NA	ASSPHSSREAEAF
TRBV7-9	NA	ASSAPTQNTGELF
TRBV5-8	once	ASSLPGTGYEQY
TRBV30	once	AWSPPLPATNEKLF
TRBV5-6	NA	ASQGPSYEQY
TRBV6-1	NA	ASSVLRGEVTDTQY
TRBV9	NA	ASSVADTEAF
TRBV19	NA	ASQTPNTGELF
TRBV4-1	NA	ASSPNPQGANNEQF